Presented here are 24 T cell receptor beta chains from one specimen sequenced in a study of beta chain features in type 1 diabetes. The study, taken as a whole, reports: TCRB CDR3s from Type 1 diabetes patients were moderately but significantly shorter in all four CD4+ subsets.

Which antigens these TCRs recognize remains unknown. Reverse transcribing all isolated RNA meant expressed TCRB transcripts were sequenced. Using immunoSEQ multiplex PCR, the repertoire was profiled, and TCRdb retains in-frame clones only, with some absent. Found here are about 140,000 clones, less than 15% of them singletons; the top ten hold around 1.4%. The sequencing input was central memory CD4+ T cells from blood. The receptors come from a man in his late teens or twenties with type 1 diabetes.

The V call is TRBV28, the J call TRBJ2-7; 9 bases agree with TRBD1. Germline V gene data show CDR1 as MDHEN and CDR2 as SYDVKM. The CDR3 loop spans 13 amino acids. V lost 11 bases to trimming and J lost 0 bases; unmatched junction nucleotides: 5. The CDR3 sequence is CAGQGPPSYEQYF. The CDR3 nucleotides are TGTGCCGGACAGGGGCCTCCCTCCTACGAGCAGTACTTC.

J is TRBJ1-1 and V is TRBV7-9, with TRBD1 as a possible D gene (6 bases). Germline V gene lookup returns CDR1 SEHNR and CDR2 FQNEAQ (reference sequence). CDR3 size: 13 residues. V dropped 7 bases and J dropped 11 bases, with 20 bases sitting between them. As DNA, the CDR3 is TGTGCCAGCACCCTAGGGGGGCACGGGAAGGCTTTCTTT. This encodes CASTLGGHGKAFF.

This clone was seen more than once but under ten times. The V call is TRBV28, the J call TRBJ1-5; D possibly corresponds to TRBD1 (5 bases). This CDR3 contains 14 residues. Germline assignment: CDR1 MDHEN and CDR2 SYDVKM. V lost 6 bases and J 4 bases, leaving 13 bases between the germline ends. Here the CDR3 DNA reads TGTGCCAGCAGCTGGGGCCGGGGAAATCAGCCCCAGCATTTT. Amino acids: CASSWGRGNQPQHF.

Details on this clone: Other DNA sequences in this specimen translate into the identical CDR3. V is TRBV28 and J is TRBJ2-6; 7 nucleotides agree with TRBD1. Germline-derived CDR1 and CDR2 are MDHEN and SYDVKM. Trimming at V came to 7 bases and at J to 1 base, leaving 4 bases not matched to a gene. This CDR3 is 15 amino acids long. The CDR3 sequence: CASKQGRSGANVLTF. CDR3 coding DNA: TGTGCCAGCAAACAGGGGCGGTCTGGGGCCAACGTCCTGACTTTC.

The table lists this clone with a few counts. The CDR3 spells CASSFGPGDTEAFF. The CDR3 DNA reads TGTGCCAGCAGTTTTGGGCCAGGGGACACTGAAGCTTTCTTT. This chain links TRBV27 with TRBJ1-1; a weak D match, TRBD1 (6 bases). The CDR3 runs 14 residues. Germline CDR1 MNHEY, CDR2 SMNVEV (reference sequence). Trimming cost V 3 bases and J 3 bases, with 11 bases left between them.

The CDR3 DNA follows: TGTGCTAGTGGTCGACAGGGATTGACCGGGGAGCTGTTTTTT. Residues: CASGRQGLTGELFF. V is TRBV12-5 and J is TRBJ2-2; 7 bases agree with TRBD1. Germline V lookup: CDR1 LGHNT, CDR2 FRNRAP. J gave up 5 bases and V 5 bases, and 5 bases lay outside the gene matches. The CDR3 has 14 residues.

This clone turned up a few times. This chain uses TRBV6-5 with TRBJ1-1; D may be TRBD1 (5 bases). The CDR3 is 13 amino acids. Germline CDR1 MNHEY, CDR2 SVGAGI. Trimming removed 7 bases from V and 5 bases from J, with 14 bases in between. The CDR3 DNA is TGTGCCAGCACCAGGGAAGGGGAGACTGAAGCTTTCTTT. Translated, it gives CASTREGETEAFF.

This clone was counted a few times. This chain links TRBV2 with TRBJ2-2, with D maybe TRBD1 (6 bases). Between the trimmed V and J ends, which lost 8 bases and 5 bases, there was a span of 15 bases. CDR3 length: 14 residues. Germline CDR1 reads SNHLY; CDR2 reads FYNNEI. CDR3 amino acids: CASFTGLGTGELFF. In nucleotides, the CDR3 is TGTGCCAGCTTTACAGGGCTTGGGACCGGGGAGCTGTTTTTT. Complete variable domain (other parts from reference TRBV2 and TRBJ2-2): EPEVTQTPSHQVTQMGQEVILRCVPISNHLYFYWYRQILGQKVEFLVSFYNNEISEKSEIFDDQFSVERPDGSNFTLKIRSTKLEDSAMYFCASFTGLGTGELFFGEGSRLTVL.

The chain is built from TRBV27 and TRBJ2-2, with no clear D. Germline V lookup: CDR1 MNHEY, CDR2 SMNVEV (reference sequence). Between the trimmed V and J ends, which lost 3 bases and 1 base, there was a span of 6 bases. The CDR3 contains 14 residues. The CDR3 protein is CASSLGQNTGELFF. As DNA, the CDR3 is TGTGCCAGCAGTTTGGGCCAGAACACCGGGGAGCTGTTTTTT.

The chain is built from TRBV2 and TRBJ2-5; no definite D call. Germline CDR1 SNHLY, CDR2 FYNNEI. Deletions cut 7 bases from V and 1 base from J, with 10 bases between. CDR3 length: 13 residues. The CDR3 reads CASKAVPQETQYF. CDR3 DNA sequence: TGTGCCAGCAAAGCTGTCCCCCAAGAGACCCAGTACTTC.

This clone has only a few counts. The chain is built from TRBV2 and TRBJ1-4; D ambiguous. V lost 2 bases and J lost 7, with 8 bases in between. This CDR3 has 13 residues. Germline CDR1 SNHLY, CDR2 FYNNEI. The CDR3 reads CASSENWVEKLFF. CDR3 nucleotides: TGTGCCAGCAGTGAAAACTGGGTTGAAAAACTGTTTTTT.

This clone was counted a few times. Other nucleotide sequences from this sample produce the same CDR3. The gene calls are TRBV20-1 and TRBJ2-3; D gene uncertain. This CDR3 is built from 10 residues. Trimming took off 6 bases at V and 3 bases at J, with 4 bases between the two ends. CDR1 and CDR2 from the germline V gene are DFQATT and SNEGSKA (reference sequence). CDR3 amino acids: CSARTDTQYF. In nucleotides, the CDR3 is TGCAGTGCCCGGACAGATACGCAGTATTTT.

This clone was detected only a few times. V is TRBV7-9 and J is TRBJ2-6; D is uncertain. The V gene's germline CDR1 is SEHNR and CDR2 FQNEAQ (reference sequence). This CDR3 is 17 amino acids long. Trimming stripped 5 bases from V and 2 bases from J, with 16 bases between. Here the CDR3 reads CASSPLGYSTGANVLTF. CDR3 bases: TGTGCCAGCAGCCCATTAGGGTATAGTACTGGGGCCAACGTCCTGACTTTC.

The chain couples TRBV29-1 to TRBJ2-7, with 7 bases identical to TRBD2. In germline, CDR1 is SQVTM, CDR2 ANQGSEA. The CDR3 has 13 residues. V shed 1 base and J 7 bases; nucleotides not matched to a gene: 7. CDR3 region: CSVEGAWGGEQYF. The CDR3 DNA follows: TGCAGCGTTGAAGGAGCGTGGGGGGGTGAGCAGTACTTC.

The chain employs TRBV18 and TRBJ1-6, with D tentatively TRBD1 (5 bases). CDR3 size: 15 residues. Looked up from germline, CDR1 is KGHSH and CDR2 is LQKENI. Between the trimmed V and J ends, which lost 1 base and 10 bases, there was a span of 14 bases. The DNA of the CDR3 is TGTGCCAGCTCACCACTGCACCAGGGAGAGTCACCCCTCCACTTT. Translation: CASSPLHQGESPLHF.

The chain is built from TRBV27 and TRBJ2-1, with D uncertain. Germline V gene lookup returns CDR1 MNHEY and CDR2 SMNVEV (reference sequence). V was pared by 7 bases and J by 6 bases, with 7 bases between. The CDR3 runs 11 residues. CDR3 nucleotides: TGTGCCAGCACTTCAGCCAATGAGCAGTTCTTC. Amino acid sequence: CASTSANEQFF.

This clone was counted a few times. The chain combines TRBV7-2 with TRBJ1-5; unclear D gene. This CDR3 is built from 15 residues. Per the germline V gene, CDR1 is SGHTA and CDR2 is FQGNSA. V gave up 0 bases and J gave up 0 bases, with 6 bases separating them. The CDR3 loop is CASSLAGFSNQPQHF. In nucleotides, the CDR3 is TGTGCCAGCAGCTTAGCAGGGTTTAGCAATCAGCCCCAGCATTTT.

This chain links TRBV18 with TRBJ2-7; 9 bases are shared with TRBD2. In germline, CDR1 is KGHSH, CDR2 LQKENI. The V gene end was trimmed by 2 bases and the J gene end by 2 bases; junction bases not matched to a gene: 10. The CDR3 length is 17 residues. The CDR3 nucleotides read TGTGCCAGCTCACCATTTAGCGGGGGTTCCGTCCCCTACGAGCAGTACTTC. Its translation: CASSPFSGGSVPYEQYF.

This sequence joins TRBV15 and TRBJ2-5, with a tentative D call TRBD1 (5 bases). The J call is doubtful: the DNA matches TRBJ2-7 better. From germline, CDR1 is LNHNV and CDR2 YYDKDF (reference sequence). The CDR3 length is 13 residues. In DNA form, the CDR3 reads TGTGCCACCGGATCACACCAGGGCTACGAGCAGTACTTC. This gives the protein CATGSHQGYEQYF.

In its sample, this clone was seen a few times. The chain joins TRBV5-4 to TRBJ2-1; 10 nucleotides agree with TRBD1. CDR1 and CDR2 from the germline V gene are SGHNT and YYREEE (reference sequence). J gave up 2 bases and V 4 bases, and 3 bases lay outside the gene matches. This CDR3 is built from 15 residues. CDR3 residues: CASSQGQGPYNEQFF. The CDR3 DNA reads as TGTGCCAGCAGCCAGGGACAGGGGCCCTACAATGAGCAGTTCTTC.

This chain joins TRBV10-2 and TRBJ2-1; D gene ambiguous. The V gene lost 6 bases and the J gene lost 4 bases, with 10 bases spanning the gap. Germline V lookup: CDR1 WSHSY, CDR2 SAAADI. The CDR3 length is 13 residues. Here the CDR3 reads CASSPTRYNEQFF. Written as DNA, the CDR3 is TGCGCCAGCAGCCCCACCAGGTACAATGAGCAGTTCTTC.

The chain has TRBV5-1 and TRBJ2-5; D uncertain. The CDR3 runs 14 residues. Trimming shortened V by 6 bases and J by 2 bases, and 14 bases separated the two germline ends. CDR1 and CDR2 from the germline V gene are SGHRS and YFSETQ. This CDR3 is CASNAGSGQETQYF. CDR3 nucleotide sequence: TGCGCCAGCAATGCAGGCTCTGGGCAAGAGACCCAGTACTTC.

The chain recombines TRBV7-9 with TRBJ1-4; D is perhaps TRBD1 (5 bases). CDR1 is SEHNR, CDR2 FQNEAQ, per germline (reference sequence). V shed 6 bases and J shed 3 bases, with 14 bases lying between them. The CDR3 covers 15 residues. Here the CDR3 reads CASSLMTGPNEKLFF. The CDR3 DNA follows: TGTGCCAGCAGTCTCATGACGGGACCTAATGAAAAACTGTTTTTT.

In its sample, this clone was seen a few times. The V and J genes are TRBV21-1 and TRBJ1-4; TRBD1, as called in the table, went unchecked against the DNA. TRBV21-1 is labeled a pseudogene. This CDR3 spans 16 amino acids. DNA of the CDR3: TGTGCCAGCAGCCAGACCCCAGGGGGCAATTGGGAAAAACTGTTTTTT. Encoded protein: CASSQTPGGNWEKLFF.